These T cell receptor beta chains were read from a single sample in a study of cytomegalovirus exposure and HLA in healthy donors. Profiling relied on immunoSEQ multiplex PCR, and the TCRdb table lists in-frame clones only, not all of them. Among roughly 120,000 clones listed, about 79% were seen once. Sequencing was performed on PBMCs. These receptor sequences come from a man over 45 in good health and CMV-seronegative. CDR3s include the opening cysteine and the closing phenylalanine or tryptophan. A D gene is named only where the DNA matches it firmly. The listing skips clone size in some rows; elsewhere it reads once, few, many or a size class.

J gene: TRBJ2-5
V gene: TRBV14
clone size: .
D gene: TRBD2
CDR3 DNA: TGTGCCAGCAGCCTCCAATTGGCGGGGGGGAAAGAGACCCAGTACTTC
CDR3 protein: CASSLQLAGGKETQYF

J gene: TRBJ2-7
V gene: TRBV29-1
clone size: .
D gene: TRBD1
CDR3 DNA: TGCAGCGTTGGTGTCGGACAGGGGGGAGGCGAGCAGTACTTC
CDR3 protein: CSVGVGQGGGEQYF

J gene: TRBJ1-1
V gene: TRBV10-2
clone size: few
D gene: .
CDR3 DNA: TGCGCCAGCAGTGAGTCGGGGGAGGAGACTGAAGCTTTCTTT
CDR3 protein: CASSESGEETEAFF

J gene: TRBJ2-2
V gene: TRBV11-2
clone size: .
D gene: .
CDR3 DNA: TGTGCCAGCAACTCCCACAGGGCCGTTCCCGGGGAGCTGTTTTTT
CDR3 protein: CASNSHRAVPGELFF

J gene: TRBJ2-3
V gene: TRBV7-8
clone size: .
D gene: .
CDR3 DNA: TGTGCCAGCAGCTTAGCGCGGGGGCCGGTGGATACGCAGTATTTT
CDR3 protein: CASSLARGPVDTQYF

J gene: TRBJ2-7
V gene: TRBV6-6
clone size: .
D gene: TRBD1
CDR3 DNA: TGTGCCAGCAGTTACGGACAGGGTGTAGAGCAGTACTTC
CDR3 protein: CASSYGQGVEQYF

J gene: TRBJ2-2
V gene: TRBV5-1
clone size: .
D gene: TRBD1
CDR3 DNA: TGCGCCAGCAGCCCGGGGACAGGGCTGAACACCGGGGAGCTGTTTTTT
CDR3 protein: CASSPGTGLNTGELFF

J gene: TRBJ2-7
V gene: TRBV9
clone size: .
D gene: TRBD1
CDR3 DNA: TGTGCCAGCAGCGCCGGGACAGGACCCTTCTACGAGCAGTACTTC
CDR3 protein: CASSAGTGPFYEQYF

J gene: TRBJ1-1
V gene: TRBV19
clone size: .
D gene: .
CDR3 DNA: TGTGCCAGTACCGGGGTCCCGCGGATCACTGAAGCTTTCTTT
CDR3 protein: CASTGVPRITEAFF

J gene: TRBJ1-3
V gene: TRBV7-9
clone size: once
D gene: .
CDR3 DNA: TGTGCCAGCAGCTTATCGAGTTTCTCTGGAAACACCATATATTTT
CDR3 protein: CASSLSSFSGNTIYF

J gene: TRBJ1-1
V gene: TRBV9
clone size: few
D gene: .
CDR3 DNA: TGTGCCAGCAGCCCCCGAGGGACTGTGAACACTGAAGCTTTCTTT
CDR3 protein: CASSPRGTVNTEAFF

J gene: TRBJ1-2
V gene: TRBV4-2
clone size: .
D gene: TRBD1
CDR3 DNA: TGTGCCAGCAGCCAAGCCCCCGGGACAGGGGCCGGCTACACCTTC
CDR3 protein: CASSQAPGTGAGYTF

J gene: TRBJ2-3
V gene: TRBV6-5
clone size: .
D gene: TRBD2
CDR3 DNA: TGTGCCAGCAGTTACGAAGCGGGGGGTACAGATACGCAGTATTTT
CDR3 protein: CASSYEAGGTDTQYF

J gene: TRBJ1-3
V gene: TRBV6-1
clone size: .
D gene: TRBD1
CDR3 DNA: TGTGCCAGCAGTGTTTCCGGGACAGGGAGTGGAAACACCATATATTTT
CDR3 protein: CASSVSGTGSGNTIYF

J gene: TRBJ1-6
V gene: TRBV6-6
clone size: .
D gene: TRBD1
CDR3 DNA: TGTGCCAGCAGTTACGGGACAGGGGGCGGAAATTCACCCCTCCACTTT
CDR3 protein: CASSYGTGGGNSPLHF

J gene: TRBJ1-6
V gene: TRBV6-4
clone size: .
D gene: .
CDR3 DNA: TGTGCCAGCAGTACGGCCACGACGGGGTCACCCCTCCACTTT
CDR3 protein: CASSTATTGSPLHF

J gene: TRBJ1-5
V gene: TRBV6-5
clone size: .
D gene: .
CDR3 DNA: TGTGCCAGCAGCCTCACAGGGTATCAGCCCCAGCATTTT
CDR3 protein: CASSLTGYQPQHF

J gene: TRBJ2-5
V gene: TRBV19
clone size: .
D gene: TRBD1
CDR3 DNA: TGTGCCAGTAGTATACAGGGGGCTGGGGAGACCCAGTACTTC
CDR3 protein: CASSIQGAGETQYF

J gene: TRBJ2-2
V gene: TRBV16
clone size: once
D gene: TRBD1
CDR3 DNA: TGTGCCAGCAAAGGACAGGGCCGCACCGGGGAGCTGTTTTTT
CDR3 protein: CASKGQGRTGELFF

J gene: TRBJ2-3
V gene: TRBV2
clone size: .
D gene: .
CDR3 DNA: TGTGCCAGCAGTGTTTCTAGGGGGATAGGCACAGATACGCAGTATTTT
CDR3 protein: CASSVSRGIGTDTQYF

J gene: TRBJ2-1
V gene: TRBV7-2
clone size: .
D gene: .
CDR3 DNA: TGTGCCAGCAGCTTAGACGGGACTCCCTACAATGAGCAGTTCTTC
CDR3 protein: CASSLDGTPYNEQFF

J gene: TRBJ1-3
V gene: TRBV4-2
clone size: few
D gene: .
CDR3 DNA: TGTGCCAGCAGCCAAGAATCGGGATCGTTAGGAGGGAACACCATATATTTT
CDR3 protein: CASSQESGSLGGNTIYF

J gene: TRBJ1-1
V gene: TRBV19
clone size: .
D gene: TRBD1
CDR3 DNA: TGTGCCAGCCGAATCCCGGACAGGAATGAAGCTTTCTTT
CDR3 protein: CASRIPDRNEAFF

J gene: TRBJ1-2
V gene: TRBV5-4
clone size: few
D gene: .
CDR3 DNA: TGTGCCAGCAGCTTGGACAGAAACTATGGCTACACCTTC
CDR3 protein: CASSLDRNYGYTF

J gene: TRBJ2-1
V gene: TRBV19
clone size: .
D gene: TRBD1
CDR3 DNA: TGTGCCAGTAGGGCCGGGACAGCCTCCTCTAATGAGCAGTTCTTC
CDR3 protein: CASRAGTASSNEQFF

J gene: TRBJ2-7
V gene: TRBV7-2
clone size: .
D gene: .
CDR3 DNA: TGTGCCAGCAGCTTAGCAGTAGTCTCCTACGAGCAGTACTTC
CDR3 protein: CASSLAVVSYEQYF

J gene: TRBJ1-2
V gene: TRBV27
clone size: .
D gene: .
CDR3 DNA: TGTGCCAGCACTCTTGTGCCTCCAGGGTCTTTTTCGCTCTATGGCTACACCTTC
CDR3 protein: CASTLVPPGSFSLYGYTF

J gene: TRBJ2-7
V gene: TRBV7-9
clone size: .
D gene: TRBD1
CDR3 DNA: TGTGCCAGCAGCACACAGGGGGCTTGGTACGAGCAGTACTTC
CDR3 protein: CASSTQGAWYEQYF

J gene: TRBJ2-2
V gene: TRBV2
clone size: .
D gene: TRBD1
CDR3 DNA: TGTGCCAGCGGGAACGGACAGGCTTTCGGGGAGCTGTTTTTT
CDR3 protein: CASGNGQAFGELFF

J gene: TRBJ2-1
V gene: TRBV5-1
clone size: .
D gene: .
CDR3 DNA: TGCGCCAGCAGCTTCAATAGTTATAGCAATGAGCAGTTCTTC
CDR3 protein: CASSFNSYSNEQFF

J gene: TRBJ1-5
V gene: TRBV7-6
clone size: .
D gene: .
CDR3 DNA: TGTGCCAGCAGCTTGGAGTCAGGGAGGGGTCAGCCCCAGCATTTT
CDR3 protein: CASSLESGRGQPQHF

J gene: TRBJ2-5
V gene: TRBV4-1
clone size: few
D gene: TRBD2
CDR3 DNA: TGCGCCAGCAGCCTAGTAGCGGGGGTGGAGACCCAGTACTTC
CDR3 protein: CASSLVAGVETQYF

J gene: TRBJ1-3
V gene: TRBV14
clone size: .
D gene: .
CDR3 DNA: TGTGCCAGCAGCCCGACAGAAAACACCATATATTTT
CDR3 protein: CASSPTENTIYF

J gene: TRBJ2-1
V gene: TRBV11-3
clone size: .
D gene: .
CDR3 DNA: TGTGCCAGCAGCACCAATCTAGAACCCACAAGGGAGCAGTTCTTC
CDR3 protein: CASSTNLEPTREQFF

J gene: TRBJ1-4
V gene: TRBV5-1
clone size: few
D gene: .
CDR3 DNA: TGCGCCAGCAGACCAGGGTCTGATAATGAAAAACTGTTTTTT
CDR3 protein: CASRPGSDNEKLFF

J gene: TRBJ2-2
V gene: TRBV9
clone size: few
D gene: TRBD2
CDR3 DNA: TGTGCCAGCAACCAGTGGGGGGGCACCGGGGAGCTGTTTTTT
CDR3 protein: CASNQWGGTGELFF

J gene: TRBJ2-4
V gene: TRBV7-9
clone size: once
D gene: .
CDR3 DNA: TGTGCCAGCAGCTCAGACCAACAGCCGCTAGCCAAAAACATTCAGTACTTC
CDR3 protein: CASSSDQQPLAKNIQYF